This TCR beta chain was identified in a study of CD8 T cells in ankylosing spondylitis. General observations from the study: Prior work had noted some motif variants in reactive arthritis blood and synovial fluid.

Trimming removed 1 base from V and 3 bases from J; junction bases left unmatched: 5. This CDR3 is built from 15 residues. CDR1 is MGHRA and CDR2 is YSYEKL in the germline V gene. MiXCR was run by TCRdb on the 5' RACE reads, yielding one entry per CDR3 protein. The repertoire holds roughly 86,000 distinct CDR3 sequences, with approximately 9% as singletons. In this sample, this clonotype turned up many times. The antigen remains undetermined. The sequence came from a male donor with ankylosing spondylitis or in good health (not recorded which). The V and J genes are TRBV4-1 and TRBJ2-7; 8 bases map to TRBD2. Sequences were obtained from blood, either unsorted or a sorted T cell fraction (not recorded which). Here the CDR3 DNA reads TGCGCCAGCAGCCAAGTGGCGGGGGGCTACTACGAGCAGTACTTC. This codes for CASSQVAGGYYEQYF.